Each of the 8 T cell receptor beta chains below was sequenced from the same sample in a study of blood T cell repertoires in COVID-19. TCRdb keeps only in-frame clones here, not all; method: immunoSEQ multiplex PCR. The sample has 40,000 to 50,000 clones, about four fifths seen once. The specimen was peripheral blood. These receptors all stem from an elderly woman with acute or convalescent COVID-19.

A few counts support this clone. The rearrangement joins TRBV12-5 to TRBJ1-6, with 10 bases matching TRBD1. V dropped 3 bases and J dropped 6; count of bases not matched to a gene: 2. CDR3 size: 15 residues. CDR1 and CDR2 from the germline V gene are LGHNT and FRNRAP. The CDR3 is CASGFRTGGNSPLHF. The CDR3 DNA is TGTGCTAGTGGTTTTCGGACAGGGGGTAATTCACCCCTCCACTTT. The whole variable domain, remainder taken from reference TRBV12-5 and TRBJ1-6, is DARVTQTPRHKVTEMGQEVTMRCQPILGHNTVFWYRQTMMQGLELLAYFRNRAPLDDSGMPKDRFSAEMPDATLATLKIQPSEPRDSAVYFCASGFRTGGNSPLHFGNGTRLTVT.

This clone was seen only once. The chain has TRBV11-3 and TRBJ2-1; 7 positions match TRBD2. Germline V gene lookup returns CDR1 SGHNT and CDR2 YENEEA. This CDR3 has 16 residues. The V and J ends lost 0 bases and 7 bases, in that order; junction bases with no gene match: 9. The CDR3 sequence is CASSLDYQGGRNEQFF. The CDR3 DNA sequence: TGTGCCAGCAGCTTAGATTACCAGGGAGGGCGGAATGAGCAGTTCTTC.

The V and J genes are TRBV5-1 and TRBJ2-7; 7 bases line up with TRBD1. The germline V gene encodes CDR1 SGHRS and CDR2 YFSETQ. The CDR3 covers 15 residues. The V gene end was trimmed by 2 bases and the J gene end by 2 bases; junction bases not matched to a gene: 7. In DNA, the CDR3 is TGCGCCAGCAGCTTTAGAGGACAGGACCCCTACGAGCAGTACTTC. It codes for CASSFRGQDPYEQYF. The full variable domain, rest sourced from reference TRBV5-1 and TRBJ2-7, is KAGVTQTPRYLIKTRGQQVTLSCSPISGHRSVSWYQQTPGQGLQFLFEYFSETQRNKGNFPGRFSGRQFSNSRSEMNVSTLELGDSALYLCASSFRGQDPYEQYFGPGTRLTVT.

The rearrangement joins TRBV7-8 to TRBJ1-3, with D uncertain. Trimming stripped 6 bases from V and 0 bases from J, with 12 bases between. There are 15 residues in the CDR3. Per germline, CDR1 SGHVS and CDR2 FQNEAQ. CDR3 nucleotide sequence: TGTGCCAGCAGGCGGTTGGAGAGCTCTGGAAACACCATATATTTT. This gives the protein CASRRLESSGNTIYF.

The gene calls are TRBV11-3 and TRBJ2-7, with D perhaps matching TRBD1 (5 bases). The CDR3 is 12 amino acids. Germline V CDR1 and CDR2: SGHNT, YENEEA. Trimming left V 5 bases short and J 3 bases short, with 8 bases between. Here the CDR3 DNA reads TGTGCCAGCAGCCGTACAGGCTACGAGCAGTACTTC. Translation gives CASSRTGYEQYF.

V gene TRBV5-1 combines with J gene TRBJ2-1; 8 positions match TRBD2. Germline-derived CDR1 and CDR2 are SGHRS and YFSETQ. Germline trimming cut 0 bases from V and 3 bases from J; bases unmatched to any gene: 8. The CDR3 totals 17 residues. CDR3 loop: CASSLEVSGEYYNEQFF. CDR3 nucleotide sequence: TGCGCCAGCAGCTTGGAAGTTAGCGGGGAGTACTACAATGAGCAGTTCTTC.

V usage is TRBV2 and J usage is TRBJ2-1; D unclear. The germline CDR1 and CDR2 sequences are SNHLY and FYNNEI. V was clipped by 9 bases and J by 4 bases, with 7 bases between them. The CDR3 sequence is 11 residues long. CDR3 region: CASHGYNEQFF. CDR3 DNA sequence: TGTGCCAGTCACGGGTACAATGAGCAGTTCTTC.

The rearrangement joins TRBV3-1 (or the pseudogene TRBV3-2) to TRBJ1-5; D is ambiguous. The CDR3 is 14 residues long. Trimming cost V 3 bases and J 0 bases, with 6 bases left between them. CDR1 and CDR2 from the germline V gene are LGHDT and YNNKEL (reference sequence). The CDR3 DNA follows: TGTGCCAGCAGCCACAGCGATAGCAATCAGCCCCAGCATTTT. It encodes CASSHSDSNQPQHF.